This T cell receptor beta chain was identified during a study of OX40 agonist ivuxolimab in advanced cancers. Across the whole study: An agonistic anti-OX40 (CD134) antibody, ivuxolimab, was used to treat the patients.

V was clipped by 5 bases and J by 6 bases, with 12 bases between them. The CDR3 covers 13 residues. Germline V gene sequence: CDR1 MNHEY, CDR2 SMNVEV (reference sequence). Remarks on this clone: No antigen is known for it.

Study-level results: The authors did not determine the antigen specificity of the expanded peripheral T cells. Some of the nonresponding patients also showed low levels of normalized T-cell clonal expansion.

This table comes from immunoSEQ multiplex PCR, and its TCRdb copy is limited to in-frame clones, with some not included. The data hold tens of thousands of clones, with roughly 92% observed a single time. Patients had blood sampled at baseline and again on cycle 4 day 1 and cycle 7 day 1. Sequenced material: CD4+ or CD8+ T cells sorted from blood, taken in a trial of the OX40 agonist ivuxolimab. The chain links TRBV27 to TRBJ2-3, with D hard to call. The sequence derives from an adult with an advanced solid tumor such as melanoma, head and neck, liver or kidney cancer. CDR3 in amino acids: CASSPGRPDTQYF. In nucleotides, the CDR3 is TGTGCCAGCAGTCCCGGACGACCGGATACGCAGTATTTT.